This record looks at one T cell receptor beta chain sequence and its context. This clone was seen a few times. No antigen is known for it. No per-base quality is available; no much larger clone lies one base away. Rearranged CDR3 beta regions were amplified from genomic DNA with multiplex V and J primers using the immunoSEQ TRB Survey service. To keep sequencing depth the same across samples, survey-level depth of up to 500,000 reads per sample was applied. Libraries were purified and pooled, and sequencing was performed on Illumina technology. The authors' analysis ran thus. Productive clonality, sample overlap, pairwise scatters, CDR3 beta length, V/D/J gene usage and productiveness were all assessed with the immunoSEQ online tools. Alongside Shannon and Simpson indices, calculated diversity was computed as the number of unique rearrangements divided by total templates, multiplied by 100. Principal component analysis was performed on Z-score normalized data with the R prcomp function and the ggbiplot package. Morisita's index was used to measure clonal overlap between blood and rectum within each subject. In TCRdb, the immuneACCESS table is reduced to in-frame sequences with V and J assigned. These tables do not hold every clone; where another copy was compared, an unresolved V gene accounts for under half, and the others remain unexplained. From that table come the V and J calls and clone size; the DNA was used to work out D and trimming. The sample records around 68,000 clones, over 65% of which are singletons. Roughly 5.4% of the sample belongs to the ten largest clones.

These data belong to a study of pediatric ulcerative colitis (dated by TCRdb to 2018 to 2020). A note on the overall study: Seven ulcerative colitis patients had pancolitis and two had left-sided colitis, with histology consistent with ulcerative colitis in all. From roughly 9 newly diagnosed, treatment-naive pediatric ulcerative colitis patients and a few non-IBD control children, paired blood and rectal samples were collected. By Pediatric Ulcerative Colitis Activity Index, a couple of patients had mild disease, several had moderate disease and three had acute severe colitis. Results the study describes overall, beyond this receptor: A couple of patients' blood samples yielded substantially fewer templates for technical reasons and were excluded from blood-rectal overlap analysis. Controls, mild-moderate and acute severe colitis patients were separated by rectal repertoire features, and reduced rectal diversity due to clonal expansions was observed in acute severe colitis. Clonal overlap between a subject's own blood and rectum was significantly greater in ulcerative colitis patients than in controls, which suggests more T cell trafficking to inflamed tissue. Because repertoires came from total lymphocyte DNA, patterns in rare subsets such as regulatory T cells may not be reflected. Two rectal CDR3 clonotypes turned up in every ulcerative colitis patient but in none of the controls. With only four individuals, the healthy control group was small.

Taken from cysteine to phenylalanine, the CDR3 has 16 residues. Only CDR3 DNA remains: 48 bases, in frame from the first base. Looking up the germline V gene yields CDR1 MGHDK and CDR2 SYGVNS. Trimmed from V: 4 bases; trimmed from J: 6 bases; junction bases lacking a gene match: 11. Before the diagnostic colonoscopy, none of the ulcerative colitis patients had been given any immunosuppressive medication. A blood sample was drawn at the time of the colonoscopy. The Wizard kit (Promega) was used to extract genomic DNA from the blood and intestinal samples. The clonotype was recovered from a boy younger than 18 with moderate ulcerative colitis. The chain couples TRBV25-1 to TRBJ2-1; TRBD1 aligns with 8 central bases. Sequencing was carried out using blood. In nucleotides, the sequence is TGTGCCAGCAGTGGGGATGAGACAGGGGCAATCAATGAGCAGTTCTTC. Translated, it reads CASSGDETGAINEQFF.